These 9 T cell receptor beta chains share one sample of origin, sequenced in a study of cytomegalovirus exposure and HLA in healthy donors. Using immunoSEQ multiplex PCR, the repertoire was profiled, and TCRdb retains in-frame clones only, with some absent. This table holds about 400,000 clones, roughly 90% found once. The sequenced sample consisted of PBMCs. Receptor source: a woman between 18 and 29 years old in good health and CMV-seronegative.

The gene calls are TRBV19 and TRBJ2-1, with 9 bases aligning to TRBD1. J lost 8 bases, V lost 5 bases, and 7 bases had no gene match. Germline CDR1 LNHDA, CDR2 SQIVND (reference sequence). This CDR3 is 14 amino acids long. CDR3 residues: CASSGTTGGDEQFF. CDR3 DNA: TGTGCCAGTAGTGGAACGACAGGGGGGGATGAGCAGTTCTTC.

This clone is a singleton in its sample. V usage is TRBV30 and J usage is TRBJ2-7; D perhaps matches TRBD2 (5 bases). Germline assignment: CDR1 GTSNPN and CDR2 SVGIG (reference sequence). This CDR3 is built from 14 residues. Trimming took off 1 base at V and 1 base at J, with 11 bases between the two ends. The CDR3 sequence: CAWSGSGRSYEQYF. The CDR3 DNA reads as TGTGCCTGGAGTGGAAGCGGAAGATCCTACGAGCAGTACTTC.

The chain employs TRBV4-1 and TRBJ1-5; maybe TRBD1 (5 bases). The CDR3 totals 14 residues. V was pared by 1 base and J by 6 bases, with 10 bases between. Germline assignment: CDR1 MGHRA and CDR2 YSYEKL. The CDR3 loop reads CASSQVGARQPQHF. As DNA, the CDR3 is TGCGCCAGCAGCCAAGTTGGGGCACGTCAGCCCCAGCATTTT.

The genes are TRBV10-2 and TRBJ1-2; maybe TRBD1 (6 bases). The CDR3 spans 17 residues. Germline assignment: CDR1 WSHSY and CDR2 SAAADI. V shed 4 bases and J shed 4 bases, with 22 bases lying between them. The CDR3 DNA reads TGCGCCAGCAGTGTTCCGGACAGACTCTCTCAGGGCTATGGCTACACCTTC. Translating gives CASSVPDRLSQGYGYTF.

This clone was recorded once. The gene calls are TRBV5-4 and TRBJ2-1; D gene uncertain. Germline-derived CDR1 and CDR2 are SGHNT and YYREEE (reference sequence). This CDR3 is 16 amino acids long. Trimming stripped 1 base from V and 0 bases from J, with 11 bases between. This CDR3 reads CASSLRRLVSYNEQFF. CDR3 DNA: TGTGCCAGCAGCTTGAGGCGGTTGGTCTCCTACAATGAGCAGTTCTTC. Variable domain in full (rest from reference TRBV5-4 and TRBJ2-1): ETGVTQSPTHLIKTRGQQVTLRCSSQSGHNTVSWYQQALGQGPQFIFQYYREEENGRGNFPPRFSGLQFPNYSSELNVNALELDDSALYLCASSLRRLVSYNEQFFGPGTRLTVL.

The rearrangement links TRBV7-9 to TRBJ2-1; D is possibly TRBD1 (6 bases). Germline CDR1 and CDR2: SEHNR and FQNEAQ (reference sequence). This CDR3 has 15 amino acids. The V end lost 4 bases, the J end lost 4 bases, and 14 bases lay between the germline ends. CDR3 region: CASSWSGARYNEQFF. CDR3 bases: TGTGCCAGCAGCTGGTCAGGGGCTCGGTACAATGAGCAGTTCTTC.

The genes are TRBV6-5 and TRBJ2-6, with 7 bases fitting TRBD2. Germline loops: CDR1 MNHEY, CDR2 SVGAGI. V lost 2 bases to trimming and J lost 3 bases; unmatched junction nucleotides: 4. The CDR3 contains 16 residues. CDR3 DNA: TGTGCCAGCAGTTACGACGGGGGGTATGGGGCCAACGTCCTGACTTTC. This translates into CASSYDGGYGANVLTF.

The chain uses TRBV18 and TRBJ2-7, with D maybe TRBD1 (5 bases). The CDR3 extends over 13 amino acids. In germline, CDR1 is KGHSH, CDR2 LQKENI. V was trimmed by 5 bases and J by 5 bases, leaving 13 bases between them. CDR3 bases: TGTGCCAGCTCATCGGCAGGGTGGCACGAGCAGTACTTC. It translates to CASSSAGWHEQYF. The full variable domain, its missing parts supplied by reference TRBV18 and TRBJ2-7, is NAGVMQNPRHLVRRRGQEARLRCSPMKGHSHVYWYRQLPEEGLKFMVYLQKENIIDESGMPKERFSAEFPKEGPSILRIQQVVRGDSAAYFCASSSAGWHEQYFGPGTRLTVT.

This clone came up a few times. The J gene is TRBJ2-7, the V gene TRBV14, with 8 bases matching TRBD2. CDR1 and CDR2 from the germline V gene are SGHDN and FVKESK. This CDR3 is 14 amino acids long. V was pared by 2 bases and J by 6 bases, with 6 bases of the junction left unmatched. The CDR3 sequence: CASSQTGTRGEQYF. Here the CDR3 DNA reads TGTGCCAGCAGCCAAACCGGGACTAGAGGCGAGCAGTACTTC.